These 13 T cell receptor beta chains were all obtained from the same sample, sequenced in a study of identical twins. TCRdb called the 5' RACE reads again in MiXCR, with one record for every CDR3 protein. The profile covers about 100,000 distinct CDR3 sequences, with about 5.6% appearing a single time and roughly 12% taken by the ten largest. Input material: memory T cells sorted from blood. Receptor source: a woman in her 50s in good health.

At least ten counts were recorded for this clonotype. The rearrangement uses TRBV11-2 and TRBJ2-1; D is unclear. The CDR3 has 13 amino acids. CDR1 is SGHAT, CDR2 FQNNGV, per germline. V lost 2 bases and J 7 bases, leaving 9 bases between the germline ends. The chain's CDR3 is CASSLPSENEQFF. The CDR3 DNA sequence: TGTGCCAGCAGCTTACCATCTGAGAATGAGCAGTTCTTC.

This clonotype showed up just a few times. The J gene is TRBJ2-1, the V gene TRBV7-9; TRBD1 is a possible D gene (6 bases). The CDR3 runs to 12 residues. Germline CDR1 is SEHNR and CDR2 is FQNEAQ (reference sequence). With 1 base removed from V and 10 bases from J, the gap between germline ends came to 8 bases. CDR3 in DNA: TGTGCCAGCAGCTTAGTCGGGACAGAGCAGTTCTTC. It yields the protein CASSLVGTEQFF.

This clonotype appeared a few times. The V gene is TRBV3-1, the J gene TRBJ2-5; D gene uncertain. CDR1 LGHDT and CDR2 YNNKEL come from the germline V gene (reference sequence). There are 13 residues in the CDR3. Deletions cut 1 base from V and 7 bases from J, with 10 bases between. CDR3 protein: CASSQVTLSTQYF. CDR3 DNA: TGTGCCAGCAGCCAAGTGACTCTGTCGACCCAGTACTTC.

This chain connects TRBV11-3 to TRBJ2-5, with a tentative D call TRBD2 (7 bases). The CDR3 loop spans 16 amino acids. Deletions cut 1 base from V and 5 bases from J, with 17 bases between. Germline assignment: CDR1 SGHNT and CDR2 YENEEA. The CDR3 loop is CASSLVLRGGLETQYF. DNA of the CDR3: TGTGCCAGCAGCTTAGTGTTGCGCGGGGGCCTGGAGACCCAGTACTTC.

In this sample, this clonotype turned up many times. V is TRBV5-5 and J is TRBJ1-5; D ambiguous. Between the trimmed V and J ends, which lost 4 bases and 4 bases, there was a span of 12 bases. CDR3 length equals 14 residues. CDR1 is SGHKS, CDR2 YYEKEE, per germline (reference sequence). The CDR3 here is CASSTWGGNQPQHF. For the CDR3, the DNA is TGTGCCAGCAGCACCTGGGGAGGAAATCAGCCCCAGCATTTT.

This clonotype was observed many times. The chain employs TRBV5-1 and TRBJ2-1; 9 positions match TRBD2. Germline trimming cut 6 bases from V and 2 bases from J; bases unmatched to any gene: 6. Germline loops: CDR1 SGHRS, CDR2 YFSETQ. The CDR3 runs to 15 residues. CDR3 residues: CASTRLAEAYNEQFF. CDR3 coding DNA: TGCGCCAGCACCCGACTAGCGGAAGCCTACAATGAGCAGTTCTTC.

This clonotype was counted many times. The V and J genes are TRBV5-4 and TRBJ2-7, with 8 nucleotides matching TRBD2. The trim removed 6 bases at V and 5 bases at J, leaving 10 bases unmatched. The CDR3 contains 14 residues. CDR1 SGHNT and CDR2 YYREEE come from the germline V gene (reference sequence). The DNA for the CDR3 is TGTGCCAGCACCCCAAGGGGACTAGACGACGAGCAGTACTTC. This gives the protein CASTPRGLDDEQYF.

This clonotype was found many times. The V call is TRBV28, the J call TRBJ1-5; D remains ambiguous. Trimming pared 5 bases from V and 3 bases from J, leaving 8 bases between. Germline V gives CDR1 MDHEN, CDR2 SYDVKM. The CDR3 totals 13 residues. In DNA, the CDR3 is TGTGCCAGCAGTCCCACAGCCAATCAGCCCCAGCATTTT. As protein: CASSPTANQPQHF.

Ten or more counts support this clonotype. The chain joins TRBV27 to TRBJ1-2; a weak D match, TRBD1 (5 bases). The V and J ends lost 6 bases and 7 bases respectively, with 15 bases between them. Germline-derived CDR1 and CDR2 are MNHEY and SMNVEV (reference sequence). The CDR3 has 13 residues. Here the CDR3 reads CASRPRAGGGYTF. The CDR3 nucleotides read TGTGCCAGCAGACCCAGGGCGGGTGGTGGCTACACCTTC.

This clonotype was seen a few times. The gene calls are TRBV18 and TRBJ1-1; maybe TRBD1 (6 bases). Trimming removed 5 bases from V and 10 bases from J, with 14 bases in between. The CDR3 has 12 amino acids. Germline CDR1 and CDR2: KGHSH and LQKENI. The CDR3 DNA follows: TGTGCCAGCTCAACTAGCCAGGGGTTAGCTTTCTTT. Protein product: CASSTSQGLAFF.

The chain couples TRBV6-5 to TRBJ1-6; D perhaps matches TRBD1 (6 bases). This CDR3 is 16 amino acids long. V shed 5 bases and J shed 2 bases, with 13 bases lying between them. Germline CDR1 is MNHEY and CDR2 is SVGAGI. The CDR3 reads CASSGEQGPYNSPLHF. The CDR3 DNA follows: TGTGCCAGCAGTGGAGAACAGGGACCCTATAATTCACCCCTCCACTTT.

This clonotype was observed at least ten times. The chain uses TRBV2 and TRBJ1-5, with D uncertain. The V and J ends lost 7 bases and 0 bases respectively, with 7 bases between them. CDR1 and CDR2 (germline): SNHLY, FYNNEI. This CDR3 has 13 residues. The CDR3: CASMGFSNQPQHF. CDR3 nucleotide sequence: TGTGCCAGCATGGGGTTTAGCAATCAGCCCCAGCATTTT.

Ten or more counts support this clonotype. This chain connects TRBV24-1 to TRBJ2-1, with TRBD1 identical over 7 bases. The CDR3 is 15 amino acids. With 3 bases clipped from V and 9 bases from J, the junction kept 10 bases outside the gene matches. The germline V gene encodes CDR1 KGHDR and CDR2 SFDVKD. The CDR3 nucleotides read TGTGCCACCAGTGATCGAGGGGGCGTACGACTTGAGCAGTTCTTC. The encoded protein is CATSDRGGVRLEQFF.